What follows are 20 T cell receptor beta chains derived from one specimen sequenced in a study of blood T cells in healthy people across ages. Together with a sample-barcoded 5' primer, a J-beta primer mix was included in a second PCR lasting roughly 6 to 12 cycles. TCRdb independently ran MiXCR on the 5' RACE reads; one entry per CDR3 protein. The table lists some 1,500,000 distinct CDR3 sequences, roughly 43% of them singletons. Sequencing used blood. These receptors all stem from a woman in her late teens or twenties in good health.

Regarding this clonotype: One end of the junction fails to match germline, which may point to a read error. The chain uses TRBV27 and TRBJ2-6; D may be TRBD1 or TRBD2 (5 bases each). Germline V gene lookup returns CDR1 MNHEY and CDR2 SMNVEV (reference sequence). This CDR3 has 19 amino acids. The CDR3 sequence is CASSFTSGAYSSGANFLTF. Here the CDR3 DNA reads TGTGCCAGCAGTTTCACTTCCGGGGCCTACTCCTCTGGGGCCAACTTCCTGACTTTC. The full variable domain, completed using reference TRBV27 and TRBJ2-6, is EAQVTQNPRYLITVTGKKLTVTCSQNMNHEYMSWYRQDPGLGLRQIYYSMNVEVTDKGDVPEGYKVSRKEKRNFPLILESPSPNQTSLYFCASSFTSGAYSSGANFLTFGAGSRLTVL.

This sequence joins TRBV20-1 and TRBJ2-2, with a tentative D call TRBD1 (5 bases). Germline-derived CDR1 and CDR2 are DFQATT and SNEGSKA (reference sequence). This CDR3 is 14 amino acids long. V shed 5 bases and J shed 0 bases, with 10 bases lying between them. The DNA of the CDR3 is TGCAGTGCTGTAAAGGGGACGAACACCGGGGAGCTGTTTTTT. Its protein is CSAVKGTNTGELFF.

This clonotype was seen a handful of times. This chain connects TRBV9 to TRBJ2-3; D is unresolved. Trimming left V 0 bases short and J 0 bases short, with 14 bases between. The CDR3 is made up of 17 amino acids. CDR1 is SGDLS, CDR2 YYNGEE, per germline. For the CDR3, the DNA is TGTGCCAGCAGCGTAGGTCAGAGAACCTCTAGCACAGATACGCAGTATTTT. The encoded protein is CASSVGQRTSSTDTQYF.

This clonotype was detected a few times. V is TRBV6-2 or TRBV6-3 and J is TRBJ1-5; D remains unclear. V lost 0 bases to trimming and J lost 2 bases, with 8 bases between them. CDR1 is MNHEY and CDR2 is SVGEGT in the germline V gene. The CDR3 consists of 15 residues. CDR3 sequence (DNA): TGTGCCAGCAGTTACTCCGGGTTGGGCAATCAGCCCCAGCATTTT. It is translated as CASSYSGLGNQPQHF.

The chain has TRBV10-3 and TRBJ1-1, with TRBD1 identical over 7 bases. The CDR3 has 14 residues. Germline lookup yields CDR1 ENHRY and CDR2 SYGVKD. The V gene end was trimmed by 5 bases and the J gene end by 3 bases; junction bases not matched to a gene: 6. The CDR3 region is CAISPGQADTEAFF. Written as DNA, the CDR3 is TGTGCCATCAGTCCTGGACAGGCCGACACTGAAGCTTTCTTT.

A few counts support this clonotype. The chain couples TRBV7-9 to TRBJ1-2, with D possibly matching TRBD1 (5 bases). Germline assignment: CDR1 SEHNR and CDR2 FQNEAQ (reference sequence). Trimming shortened V by 6 bases and J by 2 bases, and 10 bases separated the two germline ends. This CDR3 has 13 amino acids. CDR3 bases: TGTGCCAGCAGGGCTGACAGAAACTATGGCTACACCTTC. Protein sequence: CASRADRNYGYTF.

This chain connects TRBV5-1 to TRBJ1-2, with D unresolved. This CDR3 has 14 residues. Trimming removed 0 bases at V and 8 bases at J, with 14 bases between. Germline lookup yields CDR1 SGHRS and CDR2 YFSETQ. The CDR3: CASSLAGRTSGYTF. In DNA form, the CDR3 reads TGCGCCAGCAGCTTGGCAGGCAGGACGTCCGGCTACACCTTC.

The CDR3 DNA reads as TGTGCCAGCAGCTTACAATGGGTAGAGGGCCAAGAGACCCAGTACTTC. Its translation is CASSLQWVEGQETQYF. This sequence joins TRBV11-2 and TRBJ2-5; D may be TRBD2 (5 bases). Trimming stripped 2 bases from V and 1 base from J, with 14 bases between. This CDR3 region has 16 residues. Germline V CDR1 and CDR2: SGHAT, FQNNGV.

This clonotype was seen ten or more times. The chain links TRBV5-1 to TRBJ2-7; no definite D call. V dropped 1 base and J dropped 7 bases, with 12 bases sitting between them. This CDR3 contains 13 residues. Germline lookup yields CDR1 SGHRS and CDR2 YFSETQ. CDR3 in amino acids: CASSLLGHNEQYF. CDR3 nucleotide sequence: TGCGCCAGCAGCTTGTTGGGTCACAATGAGCAGTACTTC.

This clonotype came up a few times. The chain recombines TRBV6-2 or TRBV6-3 with TRBJ2-1, with TRBD2 matching 11 bases. Unmatched junction bases numbered 4, after V lost 8 bases and J lost 7 bases. The V gene's germline CDR1 is MNHEY and CDR2 SVGEGT. There are 13 residues in the CDR3. CDR3 in DNA: TGTGCCAGCGGACTAGCGGGTCTTAATGAGCAGTTCTTC. Encoded protein: CASGLAGLNEQFF.

On this clonotype itself: Possible read error: a much larger clone is one base away. The rearrangement links TRBV4-3 to TRBJ2-1, with D perhaps being TRBD1 or TRBD2 (6 bases each). The CDR3 covers 17 residues. V shed 5 bases and J shed 4 bases, with 21 bases lying between them. CDR1 LGHNA and CDR2 YSLEER come from the germline V gene. CDR3 residues: CASSGKTRGGPYNEQFF. For the CDR3, the DNA is TGCGCCAGCAGCGGGAAGACTCGAGGGGGGCCGTACAATGAGCAGTTCTTC.

This clonotype was detected once. The chain joins TRBV12-3 or TRBV12-4 to TRBJ1-1; 8 bases agree with TRBD1. After removal of 5 bases from V and 4 bases from J, the junction contained 9 bases not matched to a gene. The CDR3 length is 15 residues. CDR3 in amino acids: CASSISGQATTEAFF. CDR3 DNA: TGTGCCAGCAGTATCTCGGGACAGGCGACCACTGAAGCTTTCTTT.

This clonotype appeared a few times. V and J are TRBV5-1 and TRBJ2-7; no reliable D call. This CDR3 spans 14 amino acids. V dropped 0 bases and J dropped 4 bases, with 11 bases sitting between them. Germline V CDR1 and CDR2: SGHRS, YFSETQ. The CDR3 DNA follows: TGCGCCAGCAGCTTGGGACATGGAGAGTACGAGCAGTACTTC. This codes for CASSLGHGEYEQYF. Full variable domain (missing parts from reference TRBV5-1 and TRBJ2-7): KAGVTQTPRYLIKTRGQQVTLSCSPISGHRSVSWYQQTPGQGLQFLFEYFSETQRNKGNFPGRFSGRQFSNSRSEMNVSTLELGDSALYLCASSLGHGEYEQYFGPGTRLTVT.

V usage is TRBV7-2 and J usage is TRBJ2-5; TRBD1 matches at 10 bases. CDR1 is SGHTA and CDR2 is FQGNSA in the germline V gene. Trimming took 5 bases from V and 11 from J; bases not matched to a gene: 14. CDR3 length equals 15 residues. Here the CDR3 reads CASSISGQGFNEQYF. The CDR3 bases are TGTGCCAGCAGCATTTCGGGACAGGGGTTTAATGAGCAGTACTTC.

This clonotype appeared a few times. The chain uses TRBV2 and TRBJ2-1; D is uncertain. The germline gives CDR1 SNHLY, CDR2 FYNNEI. Trimming stripped 7 bases from V and 2 bases from J, with 18 bases between. CDR3 length equals 16 residues. The CDR3 reads CASTEGVPGPYNEQFF. The CDR3 nucleotides read TGTGCCAGCACAGAAGGCGTCCCCGGCCCCTACAATGAGCAGTTCTTC. Supplemented by reference TRBV2 and TRBJ2-1, the full variable domain reads EPEVTQTPSHQVTQMGQEVILRCVPISNHLYFYWYRQILGQKVEFLVSFYNNEISEKSEIFDDQFSVERPDGSNFTLKIRSTKLEDSAMYFCASTEGVPGPYNEQFFGPGTRLTVL.

The chain combines TRBV12-3 or TRBV12-4 with TRBJ2-1; 8 bases map to TRBD2. The trim removed 6 bases at V and 3 bases at J, leaving 7 bases unmatched. This CDR3 has 15 residues. The DNA for the CDR3 is TGTGCCAGCAGCACACCGGGACTAGGCTACAATGAGCAGTTCTTC. It specifies CASSTPGLGYNEQFF.

The rearrangement uses TRBV6-5 and TRBJ1-4, with D maybe TRBD1 (6 bases). Trimming left V 5 bases short and J 9 bases short, with 10 bases between. CDR1 is MNHEY, CDR2 SVGAGI, per germline. This CDR3 region has 12 residues. CDR3 in DNA: TGTGCCAGCAGTCAGGGACACCAAAAACTGTTTTTT. It specifies CASSQGHQKLFF.

V usage is TRBV6-5 and J usage is TRBJ2-7; 7 positions agree with TRBD2. CDR3 length equals 15 residues. The J segment lost 6 bases and the V segment lost 0 bases, leaving 8 bases of the junction unmatched. The germline gives CDR1 MNHEY, CDR2 SVGAGI. For the CDR3, the DNA is TGTGCCAGCAGTTACTCGGCGGGAGTCCGGGGCGAGCAGTACTTC. This encodes CASSYSAGVRGEQYF.

This chain connects TRBV7-6 to TRBJ2-3, with TRBD1 matching 9 bases. V trimming: 6 bases; J trimming: 2 bases; junction bases outside the gene matches: 9. Germline CDR1 and CDR2: SGHVS and FNYEAQ. The CDR3 length is 16 residues. The CDR3 is CASSLTTGGNTDTQYF. CDR3 sequence (DNA): TGTGCCAGCAGTCTTACGACAGGGGGAAACACAGATACGCAGTATTTT. Based on the CDR3 plus reference TRBV7-6 and TRBJ2-3, the full variable domain is GAGVSQSPRYKVTKRGQDVALRCDPISGHVSLYWYRQALGQGPEFLTYFNYEAQQDKSGLPNDRFSAERPEGSISTLTIQRTEQRDSAMYRCASSLTTGGNTDTQYFGPGTRLTVL.

The chain recombines TRBV7-9 with TRBJ1-4; D uncertain. The CDR3 is 16 residues long. Trimming left V 0 bases short and J 0 bases short, with 8 bases between. The germline V gene has CDR1 SEHNR and CDR2 FQNEAQ (reference sequence). The CDR3 here is CASSLASGSTNEKLFF. As DNA, the CDR3 is TGTGCCAGCAGCTTAGCTTCCGGGTCAACTAATGAAAAACTGTTTTTT.